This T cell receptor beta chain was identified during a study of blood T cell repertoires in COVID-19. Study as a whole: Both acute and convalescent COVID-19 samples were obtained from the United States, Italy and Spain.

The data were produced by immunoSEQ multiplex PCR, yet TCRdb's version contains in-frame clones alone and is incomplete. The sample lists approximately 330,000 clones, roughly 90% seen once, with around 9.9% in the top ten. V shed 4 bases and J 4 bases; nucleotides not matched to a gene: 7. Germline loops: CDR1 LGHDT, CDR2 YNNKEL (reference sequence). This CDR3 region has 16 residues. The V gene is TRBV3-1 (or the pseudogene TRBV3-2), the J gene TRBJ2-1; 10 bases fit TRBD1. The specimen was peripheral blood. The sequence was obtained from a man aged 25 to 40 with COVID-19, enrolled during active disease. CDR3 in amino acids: CASSPRDRGKYNEQFF. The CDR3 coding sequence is TGTGCCAGCAGCCCCCGGGACAGGGGAAAATACAATGAGCAGTTCTTC.